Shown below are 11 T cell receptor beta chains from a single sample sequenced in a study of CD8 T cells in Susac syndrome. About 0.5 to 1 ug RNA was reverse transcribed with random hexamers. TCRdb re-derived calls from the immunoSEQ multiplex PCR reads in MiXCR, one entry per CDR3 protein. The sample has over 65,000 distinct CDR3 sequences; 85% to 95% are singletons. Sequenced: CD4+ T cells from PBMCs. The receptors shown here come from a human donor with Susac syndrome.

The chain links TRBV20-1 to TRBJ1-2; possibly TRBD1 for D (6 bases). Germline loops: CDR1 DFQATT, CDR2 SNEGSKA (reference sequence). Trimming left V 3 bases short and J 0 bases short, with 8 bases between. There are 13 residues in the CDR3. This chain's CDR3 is CSASRGTNYGYTF. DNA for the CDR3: TGCAGTGCTAGTAGGGGGACTAACTATGGCTACACCTTC.

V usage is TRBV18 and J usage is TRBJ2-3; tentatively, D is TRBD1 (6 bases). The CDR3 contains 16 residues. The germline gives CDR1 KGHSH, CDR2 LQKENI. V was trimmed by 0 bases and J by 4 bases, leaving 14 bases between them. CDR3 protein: CASSPPSRGSADTQYF. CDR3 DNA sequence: TGTGCCAGCTCACCACCTTCCAGGGGAAGCGCAGATACGCAGTATTTT.

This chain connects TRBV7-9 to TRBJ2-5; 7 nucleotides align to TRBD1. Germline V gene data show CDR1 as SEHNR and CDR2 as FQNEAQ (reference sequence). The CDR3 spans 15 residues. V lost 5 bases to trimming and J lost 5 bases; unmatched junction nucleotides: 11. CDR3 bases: TGTGCCAGCAGCCCTTACAGGGGAAGGTCGGAGACCCAGTACTTC. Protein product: CASSPYRGRSETQYF.

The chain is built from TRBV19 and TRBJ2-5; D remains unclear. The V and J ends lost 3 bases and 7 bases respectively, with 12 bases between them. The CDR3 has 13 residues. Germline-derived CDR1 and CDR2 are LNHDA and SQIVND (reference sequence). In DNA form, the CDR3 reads TGTGCCAGTAGTATGTACATGACGGGGACCCAGTACTTC. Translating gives CASSMYMTGTQYF.

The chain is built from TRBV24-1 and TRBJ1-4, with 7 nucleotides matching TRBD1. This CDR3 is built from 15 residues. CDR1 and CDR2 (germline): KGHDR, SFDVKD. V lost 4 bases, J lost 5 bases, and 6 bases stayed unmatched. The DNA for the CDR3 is TGTGCCACCAGTGACCCGGGACAGCTAAATGAAAAACTGTTTTTT. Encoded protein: CATSDPGQLNEKLFF.

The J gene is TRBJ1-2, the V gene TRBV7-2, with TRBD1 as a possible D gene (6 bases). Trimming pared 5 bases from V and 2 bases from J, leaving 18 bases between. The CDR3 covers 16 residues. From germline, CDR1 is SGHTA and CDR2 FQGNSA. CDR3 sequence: CASSPQARRGNYGYTF. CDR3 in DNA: TGTGCCAGCAGCCCCCAGGCAAGGAGGGGGAACTATGGCTACACCTTC.

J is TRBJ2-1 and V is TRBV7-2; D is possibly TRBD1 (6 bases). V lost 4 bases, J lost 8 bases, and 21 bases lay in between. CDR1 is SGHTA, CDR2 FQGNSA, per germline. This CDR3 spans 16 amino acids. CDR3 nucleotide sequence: TGTGCCAGCAGCTCGTTCCGGACAGCGGCGGGCGATGAGCAGTTCTTC. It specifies CASSSFRTAAGDEQFF.

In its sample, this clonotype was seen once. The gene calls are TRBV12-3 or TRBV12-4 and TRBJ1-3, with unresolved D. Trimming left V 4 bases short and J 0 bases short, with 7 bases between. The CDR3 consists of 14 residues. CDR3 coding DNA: TGTGCCAGCAGTTATATCGTCTCTGGAAACACCATATATTTT. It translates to CASSYIVSGNTIYF.

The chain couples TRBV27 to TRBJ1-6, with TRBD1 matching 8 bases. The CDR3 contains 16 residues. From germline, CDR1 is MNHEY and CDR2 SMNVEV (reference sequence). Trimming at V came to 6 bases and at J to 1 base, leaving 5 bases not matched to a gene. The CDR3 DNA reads TGTGCCAGCAGAGACAGGGGAGGTTCCTATAATTCACCCCTCCACTTT. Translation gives CASRDRGGSYNSPLHF.

DNA for the CDR3: TGTGCCAGCAGCGCTAGCGGGGGGGCCTACAATGAGCAGTTCTTC. Protein: CASSASGGAYNEQFF. The chain uses TRBV9 and TRBJ2-1, with 12 bases matching TRBD2. This CDR3 comprises 15 residues. The J segment lost 2 bases and the V segment lost 3 bases, leaving 0 bases of the junction unmatched. Germline V gene data show CDR1 as SGDLS and CDR2 as YYNGEE.

For the CDR3, the DNA is TGCGCCAGCAGTACGGGGAAGACAGATACGCAGTATTTT. This translates into CASSTGKTDTQYF. The gene calls are TRBV5-1 and TRBJ2-3; a possible D gene is TRBD2 (5 bases). The ends were cut back, 5 bases at V and 3 bases at J, with 10 bases in the middle. CDR1 and CDR2 (germline): SGHRS, YFSETQ. The CDR3 sequence is 13 residues long.